Presented here are 23 T cell receptor beta chains from one specimen sequenced in a study of cytomegalovirus exposure and HLA in healthy donors. Primers for the PCR totalled 60 Vbeta and 13 Jbeta. Produced via immunoSEQ multiplex PCR; TCRdb's table is partial and in-frame only. The data contain about 97,000 clones, 70% to 80% of them seen just once; the ten biggest clones take up 8% to 10%. The sample was PBMCs. These receptors were collected from a male donor in good health and CMV-seropositive.

This clone ranks as large (0.1 to 1%). This chain's CDR3 is CASSLDGTTYEQYF. CDR3 nucleotide sequence: TGTGCCAGCAGCTTAGACGGGACTACCTACGAGCAGTACTTC. This chain links TRBV5-4 with TRBJ2-7, with 7 bases lining up with TRBD2. The CDR3 loop spans 14 amino acids. Germline values: CDR1 SGHNT, CDR2 YYREEE (reference sequence). Trimming removed 2 bases from V and 2 bases from J; junction bases left unmatched: 4.

This clone has only one observation. This CDR3 reads CASSSGQGTDTQYF. The CDR3 bases are TGCGCCAGCAGCTCTGGACAGGGGACAGATACGCAGTATTTT. This chain uses TRBV5-1 with TRBJ2-3, with TRBD1 matching over 9 bases. The length of the CDR3 is 14 residues. The V gene's germline CDR1 is SGHRS and CDR2 YFSETQ. Trimming removed 3 bases from V and 3 bases from J; junction bases left unmatched: 2. Variable domain in full (rest from reference TRBV5-1 and TRBJ2-3): KAGVTQTPRYLIKTRGQQVTLSCSPISGHRSVSWYQQTPGQGLQFLFEYFSETQRNKGNFPGRFSGRQFSNSRSEMNVSTLELGDSALYLCASSSGQGTDTQYFGPGTRLTVL.

The gene calls are TRBV6-5 and TRBJ2-7; tentatively, D is TRBD1 (6 bases). The CDR3 is made up of 14 amino acids. CDR1 MNHEY and CDR2 SVGAGI come from the germline V gene. Trimming took 5 bases from V and 6 from J, leaving 17 bases between them. CDR3 region: CASSPSPRGGEQYF. Here the CDR3 DNA reads TGTGCCAGCAGTCCGTCTCCCCGAGGGGGCGAGCAGTACTTC.

The chain links TRBV7-6 to TRBJ2-1, with a possible D match to TRBD2 (5 bases). This CDR3 has 15 amino acids. V was cut by 1 base and J by 5 bases, with 12 bases left in between. Germline loops: CDR1 SGHVS, CDR2 FNYEAQ. As DNA, the CDR3 is TGTGCCAGCAGCTTAGGGTCAGGAGGAAACAATGAGCAGTTCTTC. It translates to CASSLGSGGNNEQFF.

The genes are TRBV15 and TRBJ2-1; TRBD2 matches 10 bases. The CDR3 contains 16 residues. V shed 3 bases, J shed 6 bases, and the junction held 8 bases outside the gene matches. Germline V gene lookup returns CDR1 LNHNV and CDR2 YYDKDF (reference sequence). CDR3 loop: CATSRGRLAGGNEQFF. The CDR3 DNA sequence: TGTGCCACCAGCAGGGGACGACTAGCGGGCGGCAATGAGCAGTTCTTC.

This clone occurred once. This chain links TRBV6-1 with TRBJ1-1, with D unclear. Germline assignment: CDR1 MNHNS and CDR2 SASEGT. V was shortened by 8 bases and J by 1 base, with 5 bases between the two germline ends. CDR3 length equals 11 residues. The CDR3 spells CASYGNTEAFF. CDR3 in DNA: TGTGCCAGCTACGGGAACACTGAAGCTTTCTTT.

The rearrangement links TRBV28 to TRBJ1-1; 7 nucleotides agree with TRBD1. Trimming took 6 bases from V and 0 from J; bases not matched to a gene: 4. The CDR3 runs to 14 residues. Germline CDR1 and CDR2: MDHEN and SYDVKM. CDR3 loop: CASRPGGMNTEAFF. DNA of the CDR3: TGTGCCAGCAGGCCAGGGGGTATGAACACTGAAGCTTTCTTT.

The V and J genes are TRBV19 and TRBJ2-1, with 9 positions matching TRBD2. The CDR3 is made up of 14 amino acids. Unmatched junction bases numbered 9, after V lost 6 bases and J lost 9 bases. The germline V gene encodes CDR1 LNHDA and CDR2 SQIVND (reference sequence). CDR3 amino acids: CASSGGRGSPEQFF. In nucleotides, the CDR3 is TGTGCCAGTAGCGGCGGGAGGGGGTCCCCTGAGCAGTTCTTC.

In the case of this clone: Different DNA sequences within this sample yield the same CDR3. The rearrangement uses TRBV5-4 and TRBJ2-1, with TRBD1 matching 7 bases. Trimming removed 0 bases from V and 7 bases from J; junction bases left unmatched: 7. The germline V gene encodes CDR1 SGHNT and CDR2 YYREEE (reference sequence). The CDR3 is 15 amino acids. The CDR3 loop reads CASSLGQGEGNEQFF. In DNA, the CDR3 is TGTGCCAGCAGCTTGGGACAGGGTGAGGGTAATGAGCAGTTCTTC.

The rearrangement uses TRBV11-1 and TRBJ2-1; TRBD1 might be the D (7 bases). The germline V and J ends were trimmed by 4 bases and 0 bases, with 13 bases remaining between them. The germline V gene encodes CDR1 SGHAT and CDR2 FQDESV (reference sequence). CDR3 length equals 16 residues. The CDR3 DNA is TGTGCCAGCAGCTCCCGGAGGGGGCCCTCCTACAATGAGCAGTTCTTC. Protein: CASSSRRGPSYNEQFF.

The chain links TRBV29-1 to TRBJ2-7; 7 nucleotides line up with TRBD2. Germline V CDR1 and CDR2: SQVTM, ANQGSEA. The V gene end was trimmed by 7 bases and the J gene end by 3 bases; junction bases not matched to a gene: 6. The CDR3 contains 12 residues. The CDR3 reads CSGASGRYEQYF. CDR3 DNA: TGCAGCGGGGCTAGCGGACGCTACGAGCAGTACTTC.

The chain joins TRBV10-3 to TRBJ2-5; 9 positions match TRBD1. Germline V gene lookup returns CDR1 ENHRY and CDR2 SYGVKD. Trimming removed 4 bases from V and 5 bases from J; junction bases left unmatched: 8. The CDR3 is made up of 15 amino acids. The CDR3 reads CAISGIQGAGETQYF. CDR3 coding DNA: TGTGCCATCAGTGGAATACAGGGGGCGGGGGAGACCCAGTACTTC.

V usage is TRBV23-1 and J usage is TRBJ2-1; tentatively, D is TRBD1 (5 bases). TRBV23-1 is identified as an open reading frame with a role that is uncertain. Deletions cut 0 bases from V and 7 bases from J, with 10 bases between. This CDR3 contains 14 residues. The CDR3 here is CASSQSPPGNEQFF. In nucleotides, the CDR3 is TGCGCCAGCAGTCAATCCCCCCCAGGGAATGAGCAGTTCTTC.

This clone was seen a few times. The CDR3 nucleotides are TGTGCCAGCAGCCCCGGGGACAGGGGCCTCCAAGAGACCCAGTACTTC. Its protein product is CASSPGDRGLQETQYF. The rearrangement links TRBV7-9 to TRBJ2-5; 10 bases map to TRBD1. Germline CDR1 is SEHNR and CDR2 is FQNEAQ (reference sequence). The ends lost 5 bases at V and 1 base at J; junction bases unmatched: 7. This CDR3 region has 16 residues.

The chain carries TRBV28 and TRBJ2-1, with TRBD2 matching over 13 bases. The CDR3 covers 16 residues. CDR1 is MDHEN, CDR2 SYDVKM, per germline. V lost 4 bases, J lost 7 bases, and 7 bases stayed unmatched. CDR3 nucleotides: TGTGCCAGCAGTTCGGTGGGACTAGCGGGGTTGAATGAGCAGTTCTTC. Its protein is CASSSVGLAGLNEQFF.

The V call is TRBV18, the J call TRBJ1-1; 8 bases are shared with TRBD1. V shed 3 bases, J shed 1 base, and the junction held 4 bases outside the gene matches. The germline gives CDR1 KGHSH, CDR2 LQKENI. The CDR3 totals 15 residues. The CDR3 region has the DNA TGTGCCAGCTCACCGGATACAGGGGGGAACACTGAAGCTTTCTTT. This gives the protein CASSPDTGGNTEAFF.

The chain carries TRBV19 and TRBJ2-3, with 8 bases that match TRBD2. After removal of 7 bases from V and 5 bases from J, the junction contained 11 bases not matched to a gene. CDR1 and CDR2 (germline): LNHDA, SQIVND (reference sequence). This CDR3 has 15 amino acids. The CDR3, as DNA: TGTGCCAGTACCCCCCCCGGACTAGCCGGAGATACGCAGTATTTT. Its translation is CASTPPGLAGDTQYF.

This clone has more than one count but fewer than ten. V gene TRBV11-2 combines with J gene TRBJ2-1; TRBD2 agrees at 9 bases. The CDR3 contains 16 residues. After removal of 6 bases from V and 6 bases from J, the junction contained 12 bases not matched to a gene. The germline CDR1 and CDR2 sequences are SGHAT and FQNNGV. CDR3 bases: TGTGCCAGCAGACCGGGGGCGGGAGGGATCGGCAATGAGCAGTTCTTC. Its translation: CASRPGAGGIGNEQFF. Using reference TRBV11-2 and TRBJ2-1 for the parts outside the CDR3, the full variable domain is EAGVAQSPRYKIIEKRQSVAFWCNPISGHATLYWYQQILGQGPKLLIQFQNNGVVDDSQLPKDRFSAERLKGVDSTLKIQPAKLEDSAVYLCASRPGAGGIGNEQFFGPGTRLTVL.

The chain is built from TRBV2 and TRBJ2-1, with a weak D call TRBD2 (6 bases). The CDR3 has 12 residues. V gave up 4 bases and J gave up 7 bases, with 8 bases separating them. Looked up from germline, CDR1 is SNHLY and CDR2 is FYNNEI. The CDR3 region has the DNA TGTGCCAGCAGTGGGAGGGGTAATGAGCAGTTCTTC. Translation: CASSGRGNEQFF.

This chain links TRBV6-5 with TRBJ1-2; 9 bases line up with TRBD1. The length of the CDR3 is 16 residues. The J segment lost 8 bases and the V segment lost 4 bases, leaving 14 bases of the junction unmatched. Germline CDR1 reads MNHEY; CDR2 reads SVGAGI. The CDR3, as DNA: TGTGCCAGCAGTTTCGGACAGGGGCGGGGGTCGTGGGGCTACACCTTC. Encoded protein: CASSFGQGRGSWGYTF.

In its sample, this clone was seen once. The chain employs TRBV4-3 and TRBJ2-5, with a possible D match to TRBD2 (5 bases). Germline loops: CDR1 LGHNA, CDR2 YSLEER. CDR3 length: 15 residues. V dropped 0 bases and J dropped 0 bases, with 8 bases sitting between them. The CDR3 DNA reads as TGCGCCAGCAGCCAAGAAGCGGTGTACCAAGAGACCCAGTACTTC. Its translation is CASSQEAVYQETQYF.

This clone was seen only once. The chain uses TRBV7-8 and TRBJ2-3; 9 bases match TRBD1. CDR3 length equals 14 residues. The V gene's germline CDR1 is SGHVS and CDR2 FQNEAQ. V was pared by 6 bases and J by 4 bases, with 5 bases of the junction left unmatched. The CDR3 DNA sequence: TGTGCCAGCAGATACGGACAGGGGCCAGATACGCAGTATTTT. Protein sequence: CASRYGQGPDTQYF.

V usage is TRBV18 and J usage is TRBJ2-5, with D perhaps matching TRBD2 (5 bases). The J call is uncertain, as TRBJ2-7 better fits the DNA end. The CDR3 is made up of 14 amino acids. CDR1 and CDR2 (germline): KGHSH, LQKENI. CDR3: CASSPTSGRYEQYF. CDR3 bases: TGTGCCAGCTCACCAACCAGCGGACGCTACGAGCAGTACTTC.